The following is a T cell receptor beta chain sequence with its context. Its recognized antigen is unknown. One base away there is no much larger clone; base qualities are not given. The CDR3 starts with the cysteine, ends with the phenylalanine, and has 16 residues. The CDR3 DNA has 48 bases and is translated from base 1. The germline V gene sets CDR1 to MNHEY and CDR2 to SVGEGT. V is clipped by 6 bases and J by 0 bases, and the sequence between their germline boundaries is 15 bases long. These data originate in a study of response to subunit inactivated influenza vaccine (dated by TCRdb to the late 2010s). For the study in its entirety: To follow how T cells responded to a trivalent subunit inactivated influenza vaccine, the researchers relied on deep quantitative profiling of the T cell receptor repertoire.

Library preparation employed RT-PCR. The instrument given in TCRdb is Illumina HiSeq 2500. In-frame beta chains were kept once TCRdb had trimmed the public reads at Q25 with fastp and called clones with MiXCR. A single entry per CDR3 protein holds the most common genes and DNA from its merged rows. In all, the sample holds 300,000 to 350,000 distinct CDR3 sequences, and 20% to 25% of those were seen once. Roughly 10% of the sample goes to the ten largest clones. Results and caveats for the whole study, not just this receptor: The authors suggested that each seasonal influenza vaccination may recruit only a limited number of new T cells.

The clonotype comes from a man aged 45-69 years who received an inactivated influenza vaccine. Donor details come from another sample of the same person, matched by shared clones. This sample comprised PBMCs from blood, obtained less than 22 months after vaccination. Recombination joined TRBV6-2 or TRBV6-3 with TRBJ1-3; confidence is insufficient to name the D gene. The nucleotides read TGTGCCAGCAGCGACCCGACGCCGAGCTCTGGAAACACCATATATTTT. This codes for CASSDPTPSSGNTIYF.